Each of the 28 T cell receptor beta chains below was sequenced from the same sample in a study of regulatory T cells in long-lasting Graves disease. The time point denotes: persistent/refractory GD, antithyroid drugs over 5 years with positive TRAb. Preparation of the TCR library used RNA extracted from PBMCs. Arm-PCR of CDR3 regions and iRepertoire HTBI primers were used to build TCR beta libraries. TCRdb used MiXCR to reprocess the multiplex PCR reads, holding one entry per CDR3 protein. The sample includes about 420,000 distinct CDR3 sequences, about a quarter of them seen just once. The source material was peripheral blood mononuclear cells (PBMCs), sampled when the disease was refractory, from a patient treated with antithyroid drugs. These receptors came from a female donor with Graves disease.

This clonotype was counted ten times or more. This chain uses TRBV2 with TRBJ1-2; D might be TRBD1 (5 bases). This CDR3 has 13 residues. The germline gives CDR1 SNHLY, CDR2 FYNNEI. The V end was cut by 5 bases, the J end by 1 base, with 8 bases between. This CDR3 is CASSQDINYGYTF. The CDR3 bases are TGTGCCAGCAGTCAGGACATTAACTATGGCTACACCTTC. Drawing the rest from reference TRBV2 and TRBJ1-2, the complete variable domain is EPEVTQTPSHQVTQMGQEVILRCVPISNHLYFYWYRQILGQKVEFLVSFYNNEISEKSEIFDDQFSVERPDGSNFTLKIRSTKLEDSAMYFCASSQDINYGYTFGSGTRLTVV.

The rearrangement links TRBV27 to TRBJ1-5, with D perhaps TRBD1 (5 bases). This CDR3 is 14 amino acids long. Germline V gene data show CDR1 as MNHEY and CDR2 as SMNVEV (reference sequence). Trimming took 3 bases from V and 7 from J, leaving 13 bases between them. The CDR3 sequence is CASSFGGWGQPQHF. The CDR3 DNA reads TGTGCCAGCAGTTTTGGGGGTTGGGGGCAGCCCCAGCATTTT.

The chain carries TRBV15 and TRBJ2-7; TRBD2 is a possible D gene (6 bases). Between the trimmed V and J ends, which lost 5 bases and 7 bases, there was a span of 18 bases. Per germline, CDR1 LNHNV and CDR2 YYDKDF (reference sequence). The CDR3 extends over 14 amino acids. DNA of the CDR3: TGTGCCACCAGCGGGCTCGGGGGTAGTTGGGAGCAGTACTTC. Its protein product is CATSGLGGSWEQYF. Full variable domain (remainder filled in from reference TRBV15 and TRBJ2-7): DAMVIQNPRYQVTQFGKPVTLSCSQTLNHNVMYWYQQKSSQAPKLLFHYYDKDFNNEADTPDNFQSRRPNTSFCFLDIRSPGLGDTAMYLCATSGLGGSWEQYFGPGTRLTVT.

This clonotype was picked up a small number of times. V and J are TRBV20-1 and TRBJ2-5; the match to TRBD2 covers 11 bases. Germline CDR1 and CDR2: DFQATT and SNEGSKA (reference sequence). The CDR3 covers 20 residues. V shed 2 bases, J shed 7 bases, and the junction held 24 bases outside the gene matches. The CDR3 protein is CSARSERTLAGEGGFWTQYF. The CDR3 DNA sequence: TGCAGTGCTAGAAGCGAGAGGACACTAGCGGGAGAAGGGGGCTTTTGGACCCAGTACTTC.

This chain links TRBV18 with TRBJ2-7; TRBD2 might be the D (7 bases). Germline CDR1 KGHSH, CDR2 LQKENI. V was shortened by 1 base and J by 0 bases, with 10 bases between the two germline ends. This CDR3 has 15 amino acids. This CDR3 reads CASSPRGGDSYEQYF. CDR3 nucleotides: TGTGCCAGCTCACCACGCGGGGGCGACTCCTACGAGCAGTACTTC.

V usage is TRBV29-1 and J usage is TRBJ2-1; the D is unclear. Germline V gene lookup returns CDR1 SQVTM and CDR2 ANQGSEA. CDR3 size: 10 residues. The V and J ends lost 7 bases and 8 bases respectively, with 9 bases between them. The CDR3 is CSAERHEQFF. CDR3 nucleotides: TGCAGCGCCGAAAGGCATGAGCAGTTCTTC.

This clonotype was observed a handful of times. The chain combines TRBV30 with TRBJ2-5; D unclear. Germline V lookup: CDR1 GTSNPN, CDR2 SVGIG (reference sequence). Trimming cost V 5 bases and J 5 bases, with 9 bases left between them. CDR3 length equals 11 residues. This CDR3 reads CAWSPDETQYF. The CDR3 nucleotides read TGTGCCTGGTCGCCGGATGAGACCCAGTACTTC.

The chain uses TRBV28 and TRBJ1-5, with a weak D call TRBD1 (5 bases). Germline V lookup: CDR1 MDHEN, CDR2 SYDVKM. V gave up 7 bases and J gave up 6 bases, with 13 bases separating them. The CDR3 loop spans 13 amino acids. CDR3 sequence reads: CASTPGTAQPQHF. As DNA, the CDR3 is TGTGCCAGCACCCCAGGGACCGCTCAGCCCCAGCATTTT. The entire variable domain, with the rest obtained from reference TRBV28 and TRBJ1-5, is as follows: DVKVTQSSRYLVKRTGEKVFLECVQDMDHENMFWYRQDPGLGLRLIYFSYDVKMKEKGDIPEGYSVSREKKERFSLILESASTNQTSMYLCASTPGTAQPQHFGDGTRLSIL.

J is TRBJ2-7 and V is TRBV6-5; perhaps D is TRBD1 or TRBD2 (5 bases each). The CDR3 length is 16 residues. The V and J ends lost 5 bases and 2 bases respectively, with 19 bases between them. In germline, CDR1 is MNHEY, CDR2 SVGAGI. CDR3 loop: CASSNWRGTPTYEQYF. As DNA, the CDR3 is TGTGCCAGCAGTAACTGGCGAGGGACCCCAACCTACGAGCAGTACTTC.

J is TRBJ1-2 and V is TRBV7-2, with 7 bases lining up with TRBD1. CDR3 length equals 14 residues. CDR1 and CDR2 (germline): SGHTA, FQGNSA. With 5 bases clipped from V and 8 bases from J, the junction kept 11 bases outside the gene matches. CDR3 residues: CASSPGGPRRGYTF. CDR3 bases: TGTGCCAGCAGCCCAGGGGGACCCAGGCGCGGCTACACCTTC.

A few counts support this clonotype. The chain is built from TRBV18 and TRBJ1-5; 7 nucleotides agree with TRBD1. The CDR3 runs 17 residues. With V trimmed by 3 bases and J by 1 base, 9 bases remained unmatched. The V gene's germline CDR1 is KGHSH and CDR2 LQKENI. CDR3 loop: CASSPEAGTVSNQPQHF. CDR3 nucleotide sequence: TGTGCCAGCTCACCCGAAGCGGGGACAGTAAGCAATCAGCCCCAGCATTTT.

This clonotype was detected ten times or more. The chain couples TRBV20-1 to TRBJ2-7; 10 bases align to TRBD1. The CDR3 extends over 15 amino acids. CDR1 and CDR2 (germline): DFQATT, SNEGSKA (reference sequence). With 6 bases clipped from V and 4 bases from J, the junction kept 12 bases outside the gene matches. CDR3 coding DNA: TGCAGTGCGGGAAATCCGGGACAGGGGTCGTACGAGCAGTACTTC. It is translated as CSAGNPGQGSYEQYF.

This clonotype was recorded a few times. The rearrangement joins TRBV7-2 to TRBJ2-2; D gene uncertain. V lost 5 bases to trimming and J lost 8 bases, with 9 bases between them. CDR1 SGHTA and CDR2 FQGNSA come from the germline V gene. CDR3 length: 12 amino acids. CDR3 in DNA: TGTGCCAGCAGCCCCCCCTGGGGGGAGCTGTTTTTT. Protein sequence: CASSPPWGELFF.

There are many counts of this clonotype. The rearrangement joins TRBV16 to TRBJ1-1; D not certain. Deletions cut 4 bases from V and 10 bases from J, with 13 bases between. The CDR3 sequence is 12 residues long. The V gene's germline CDR1 is KGHSY and CDR2 FQNENV. The CDR3 DNA follows: TGTGCCAGCAGCCCCTCAAGCTGGGGAGCTTTCTTT. Translated, it gives CASSPSSWGAFF.

This clonotype was picked up many times. V is TRBV28 and J is TRBJ1-2; no clear D. V lost 1 base, J lost 0 bases, and 6 bases lay in between. The CDR3 length is 14 residues. Germline V gene sequence: CDR1 MDHEN, CDR2 SYDVKM. As DNA, the CDR3 is TGTGCCAGCAGTTTATATAATACTAACTATGGCTACACCTTC. Its translation: CASSLYNTNYGYTF.

This clonotype was found many times. V usage is TRBV12-3 or TRBV12-4 and J usage is TRBJ2-5; D is uncertain. V was pared by 6 bases and J by 2 bases, with 13 bases between. The CDR3 is 14 amino acids. The CDR3 protein is CASRPDRFQETQYF. CDR3 in DNA: TGTGCCAGCAGACCCGATCGTTTTCAAGAGACCCAGTACTTC.

The chain recombines TRBV15 with TRBJ1-5; the D is unclear. The CDR3 has 18 amino acids. Germline loops: CDR1 LNHNV, CDR2 YYDKDF (reference sequence). The V end lost 1 base, the J end lost 0 bases, and 16 bases lay between the germline ends. The chain's CDR3 is CATSRASPGKDSNQPQHF. Here the CDR3 DNA reads TGTGCCACCAGCAGAGCCTCCCCCGGGAAAGATAGCAATCAGCCCCAGCATTTT.

This clonotype was observed at least ten times. The CDR3 sequence is CSASLPTSGSSYEQYF. The CDR3 DNA reads TGCAGTGCTAGCCTCCCGACTAGCGGGAGTTCCTACGAGCAGTACTTC. The chain joins TRBV20-1 to TRBJ2-7; TRBD2 agrees at 12 bases. J gave up 1 base and V 3 bases, and 7 bases lay outside the gene matches. CDR1 is DFQATT and CDR2 is SNEGSKA in the germline V gene (reference sequence). The CDR3 totals 16 residues.

Many counts were recorded for this clonotype. The chain links TRBV7-9 to TRBJ1-6, with 10 bases aligning to TRBD1. Germline CDR1 and CDR2: SEHNR and FQNEAQ (reference sequence). Losses at the gene ends were 5 bases for V and 8 bases for J; bases not matched to a gene: 6. The CDR3 has 15 amino acids. This CDR3 reads CASSDPGTGDSPLHF. The CDR3 DNA is TGTGCCAGCAGCGATCCCGGGACAGGGGATTCACCCCTCCACTTT.

This clonotype was counted only a few times. The CDR3 DNA reads as TGCAGCGTTGGAACCGGGACAGGAGAATTTATGAACACTGAAGCTTTCTTT. This codes for CSVGTGTGEFMNTEAFF. J is TRBJ1-1 and V is TRBV29-1; 8 bases match TRBD1. The CDR3 has 17 amino acids. The V segment lost 4 bases and the J segment 0 bases; nucleotides outside the gene matches: 13. Germline CDR1 SQVTM, CDR2 ANQGSEA.

This clonotype was counted ten times or more. The rearrangement links TRBV12-3 or TRBV12-4 to TRBJ2-2, with TRBD2 identical over 7 bases. The ends lost 9 bases at V and 4 bases at J; junction bases unmatched: 8. This CDR3 region has 14 residues. The CDR3 DNA reads as TGTGCCAGTCAGGGAGGGCGGGTCACCGGGGAGCTGTTTTTT. Translating gives CASQGGRVTGELFF.

This clonotype came up many times. The chain couples TRBV28 to TRBJ2-7; 9 bases align to TRBD1. With V trimmed by 6 bases and J by 5 bases, 8 bases remained unmatched. Germline-derived CDR1 and CDR2 are MDHEN and SYDVKM. This CDR3 spans 14 amino acids. CDR3 sequence reads: CASSSLGQGNEQYF. Written as DNA, the CDR3 is TGTGCCAGCAGCTCACTGGGACAGGGAAACGAGCAGTACTTC. The full variable domain, with the rest looked up from reference TRBV28 and TRBJ2-7, is DVKVTQSSRYLVKRTGEKVFLECVQDMDHENMFWYRQDPGLGLRLIYFSYDVKMKEKGDIPEGYSVSREKKERFSLILESASTNQTSMYLCASSSLGQGNEQYFGPGTRLTVT.

The chain combines TRBV5-1 with TRBJ1-1; tentative D call: TRBD1 (5 bases). The germline CDR1 and CDR2 sequences are SGHRS and YFSETQ. V lost 1 base, J lost 3 bases, and 10 bases lay in between. The CDR3 runs to 14 residues. This chain's CDR3 is CASSLNSRDTEAFF. The CDR3 coding sequence is TGCGCCAGCAGCTTGAACAGCAGGGACACTGAAGCTTTCTTT.

This chain connects TRBV6-2 or TRBV6-3 to TRBJ2-2; 15 bases line up with TRBD2. The V gene end was trimmed by 5 bases and the J gene end by 7 bases; junction bases not matched to a gene: 8. The CDR3 runs to 17 residues. CDR1 is MNHEY, CDR2 SVGEGT, per germline. The CDR3 is CASSTRTSGRAVGELFF. In nucleotides, the CDR3 is TGTGCCAGCAGTACCCGGACTAGCGGGAGGGCCGTCGGGGAGCTGTTTTTT.

In its sample, this clonotype was seen many times. The chain combines TRBV3-1 with TRBJ1-2; D is unresolved. The CDR3 sequence is 14 residues long. Germline V lookup: CDR1 LGHDT, CDR2 YNNKEL (reference sequence). Between the trimmed V and J ends, which lost 2 bases and 4 bases, there was a span of 11 bases. CDR3 DNA sequence: TGTGCCAGCAGCCAATTTTCGGACGGCTATGGCTACACCTTC. Protein product: CASSQFSDGYGYTF.

This clonotype appeared many times. The chain uses TRBV7-8 and TRBJ2-2; the D is unclear. The CDR3 has 14 residues. CDR1 is SGHVS, CDR2 FQNEAQ, per germline. The ends were cut back, 5 bases at V and 1 base at J, with 8 bases in the middle. The DNA of the CDR3 is TGTGCCAGCAGCCGGGCCCTGAACACCGGGGAGCTGTTTTTT. It codes for CASSRALNTGELFF.

Many counts were recorded for this clonotype. The V gene is TRBV28, the J gene TRBJ1-5; the D gene is possibly TRBD1 (5 bases). Trimming removed 6 bases from V and 3 bases from J, with 27 bases in between. The CDR3 has 19 amino acids. Germline values: CDR1 MDHEN, CDR2 SYDVKM. The CDR3 sequence is CASSTQRLPGASPNQPQHF. DNA for the CDR3: TGTGCCAGCAGCACGCAGAGGCTCCCTGGGGCGAGCCCCAATCAGCCCCAGCATTTT. The whole variable domain, filled in from reference TRBV28 and TRBJ1-5, reads DVKVTQSSRYLVKRTGEKVFLECVQDMDHENMFWYRQDPGLGLRLIYFSYDVKMKEKGDIPEGYSVSREKKERFSLILESASTNQTSMYLCASSTQRLPGASPNQPQHFGDGTRLSIL.

This clonotype was recorded at least ten times. This chain uses TRBV12-3 or TRBV12-4 with TRBJ1-2; D is unclear. The CDR3 has 13 amino acids. With 6 bases removed from V and 2 bases from J, the gap between germline ends came to 10 bases. This CDR3 is CASSYDGNYGYTF. CDR3 nucleotide sequence: TGTGCCAGCAGCTACGACGGAAACTATGGCTACACCTTC.